Here is one T cell receptor beta chain with its context. Its binding antigen is unknown. No much larger clonotype is one base removed from it; base qualities were not supplied. This sample was included in a study of blood T cell repertoires in COVID-19 (TCRdb year 2020). A note on the overall study: Collaborator samples came from the United States, Italy and Spain and covered acute and convalescent phases of COVID-19. The prospective study material was composed of cDNA or gDNA derived from T cells, B-cell-depleted T cells, or PBMCs. The dataset comprised deeply sampled blood TCRbeta repertoires from subjects exposed to, actively infected with, or recovered from COVID-19. The repertoires were made available in a free public database intended to serve as a resource for research on the immune response to SARS-CoV-2. The samples were drawn from the first 160 participants of the ongoing ImmuneRACE study and from 1,200 or so subjects provided by 6 global collaborators. A de-identified subject ID, COVID-19 status, age in years and sex were almost always included in the sample metadata. HLA class I and class II types, where available, came from metadata supplied by the sample provider rather than from assay-based typing.

TCRbeta CDR3 regions were amplified from genomic DNA using the immunoSEQ Assay, a bias-controlled multiplex PCR. In the authors' own workflow: Nucleated cell counts per sample were estimated from amplification of reference gene primers within the assay. To quantify the absolute abundance of each unique TCRbeta CDR3 rearrangement, sequence reads were collapsed and filtered. For each sample, productive Simpson clonality was calculated as the square root of Simpson's diversity index over productive rearrangements. The clones in this table, taken by TCRdb from immuneACCESS, are in-frame only. Not every clone is retained; where verified, under half of the shortfall comes from an unresolved V gene, and the cause of the rest is unknown. The V and J calls and clone size are taken from that table; D and trimming were inferred from the DNA. This sample lists about 210,000 clones; roughly 80% were detected once. The top ten constitute about 10% of the sample.

There are 16 amino acids in the CDR3, from cysteine to phenylalanine inclusive. Of the read, only the CDR3 DNA is kept; its 48 bases are in frame from base 1. The germline V and J ends show losses of 4 bases and 0 bases respectively, and no gene match explains 6 bases of the junction. CDR1 and CDR2 were assigned from the germline V gene as KGHSH and LQKENI. Broader findings and caveats from the paper: How much clinical and demographic metadata was included differed by source and by participant, and the metadata was provided uncurated.

At one collaborating source in Seattle, patients were enrolled during active infection and were followed longitudinally through the course of disease. Whole blood was collected in K2EDTA tubes by collaborating institutions according to the institutions' own protocols. For TCRbeta analysis, collaborators shipped samples in one of three forms: frozen whole blood, isolated PBMCs, or DNA extracted from either of those sample types. The chain couples TRBV18 to TRBJ2-3, with TRBD2 matching 8 junction bases. The clonotype comes from a woman older than 75 with COVID-19, enrolled during active disease. The sequenced sample consisted of peripheral blood. The DNA sequence is given as TGTGCCAGCTCACTAAAACTAGCGGAGAGCACAGATACGCAGTATTTT. Translation gives CASSLKLAESTDTQYF.